This T cell receptor (beta chain) was captured in a study of regulatory T cells in long-lasting Graves disease. General study points: Newly diagnosed Graves' patients exceeded persistent ones in TCR diversity.

In the case of this clonotype: What it binds is unknown. Sequence at one end of the junction differs from germline and may be a read error.

The authors built TCR beta libraries using iRepertoire HTBI primers and Arm-PCR of CDR3 regions. From the multiplex PCR reads, TCRdb called clonotypes with MiXCR, one entry per CDR3 protein. The top ten clones hold about 19% of a sample with under 450,000 distinct CDR3 sequences, 15% to 20% of them seen once. Documented time point: newly diagnosed GD, antithyroid drugs for less than 3 months. Construction of the TCR library relied on RNA isolated from PBMCs. Germline lookup yields CDR1 SGHKS and CDR2 YYEKEE (reference sequence). The CDR3 contains 13 residues. This sample was shared with a second study, whose subject was T cells in Graves' hyperthyroidism and ophthalmopathy. As that report states: Exclusion of patients followed from uncontrolled infection, other autoimmune disease, pregnancy or lactation.

The TCR originated in a woman aged 18 to 35 with Graves disease. The sequencing here drew on peripheral blood mononuclear cells (PBMCs), taken at new diagnosis, from a patient treated with antithyroid drugs. The chain is built from TRBV5-5 and TRBJ2-7, with 8 bases matching TRBD1. CDR3 nucleotide sequence: TGTGCCAGCAGCCTGGGACAGGTCTACGAGCGGTACTTC. This translates into CASSLGQVYERYF.